These 27 T cell receptor beta chains share one sample of origin, sequenced in a study of beta chain features in type 1 diabetes. Study-wide results and limits: Among patients with Type 1 diabetes, TCRB CDR3s were moderately but significantly shorter in every one of the four CD4+ subsets.

Investigators reverse transcribed all isolated RNA, so they sequenced expressed TCRB transcripts. Here immunoSEQ multiplex PCR was the method, and the copy in TCRdb shows in-frame clones only, minus some. The data hold around 26,000 clones, with under 70% observed a single time. For these TCRs, the target antigens are not known. The sample consisted of stem cell memory CD4+ T cells from blood. These receptors were taken from a middle-aged woman with type 1 diabetes.

This clone came up a few times. This chain connects TRBV5-6 to TRBJ2-3; D uncertain. Germline loops: CDR1 SGHDT, CDR2 YYEEEE. There are 13 residues in the CDR3. Trimming took 1 base from V and 3 from J, leaving 6 bases between them. The CDR3 loop reads CASSLQRTDTQYF. The CDR3 nucleotides are TGTGCCAGCAGCTTGCAACGGACAGATACGCAGTATTTT.

The genes are TRBV10-3 and TRBJ2-3; D not certain. Germline CDR1 ENHRY, CDR2 SYGVKD. Trimming cost V 3 bases and J 5 bases, with 15 bases left between them. This CDR3 has 15 amino acids. The CDR3 bases are TGTGCCATCAGTGACTTACTGATGACTGGAGATACGCAGTATTTT. As protein: CAISDLLMTGDTQYF.

This clone came up once. The chain uses TRBV28 and TRBJ2-1; 8 bases are a match to TRBD2. The CDR3 consists of 15 residues. From germline, CDR1 is MDHEN and CDR2 SYDVKM. V dropped 11 bases and J dropped 2; count of bases not matched to a gene: 11. CDR3: CASRWVAGPYNEQFF. As DNA, the CDR3 is TGTGCCTCCCGTTGGGTAGCGGGACCCTACAATGAGCAGTTCTTC.

This clone was observed a few times. The chain carries TRBV6-6 and TRBJ1-6; D ambiguous. The germline V gene has CDR1 MNHNY and CDR2 SVGAGI (reference sequence). Between the trimmed V and J ends, which lost 0 bases and 0 bases, there was a span of 6 bases. This CDR3 has 16 residues. The CDR3 region is CASSYSGSSYNSPLHF. For the CDR3, the DNA is TGTGCCAGCAGTTACTCCGGGAGCTCCTATAATTCACCCCTCCACTTT.

This clone occurred a few times. The chain is built from TRBV7-2 and TRBJ2-7; no clear D. Germline V gives CDR1 SGHTA, CDR2 FQGNSA. Trimming cost V 2 bases and J 5 bases, with 4 bases left between them. This CDR3 is 11 amino acids long. CDR3 amino acids: CASSLSDEQYF. CDR3 sequence (DNA): TGTGCCAGCAGCTTATCAGACGAGCAGTACTTC.

The chain carries TRBV21-1 and TRBJ2-4; the DNA was not compared with TRBD1, the D call given in the table. TRBV21-1 is noted as a pseudogene. This CDR3 has 13 residues. DNA of the CDR3: TGTGCGGTTGACAGTCCGGCCAAAAACATTCAGTACTTC. Residues: CAVDSPAKNIQYF.

The V gene is TRBV6-6, the J gene TRBJ2-7; D uncertain. V shed 0 bases and J shed 0 bases, with 6 bases lying between them. Looked up from germline, CDR1 is MNHNY and CDR2 is SVGAGI (reference sequence). This CDR3 is 14 amino acids long. CDR3 in amino acids: CASSYSSSSYEQYF. CDR3 coding DNA: TGTGCCAGCAGTTACTCGTCGTCCTCCTACGAGCAGTACTTC.

In this sample, this clone turned up once. The chain links TRBV30 to TRBJ1-5; 9 bases match TRBD1. The CDR3 runs 14 residues. V shed 5 bases and J 3 bases; nucleotides not matched to a gene: 5. The germline V gene has CDR1 GTSNPN and CDR2 SVGIG (reference sequence). The CDR3 sequence: CAWETGGPNQPQHF. CDR3 in DNA: TGTGCCTGGGAGACAGGGGGACCCAATCAGCCCCAGCATTTT. The complete variable domain, with remaining parts taken from reference TRBV30 and TRBJ1-5, reads SQTIHQWPATLVQPVGSPLSLECTVEGTSNPNLYWYRQAAGRGLQLLFYSVGIGQISSEVPQNLSASRPQDRQFILSSKKLLLSDSGFYLCAWETGGPNQPQHFGDGTRLSIL.

V gene TRBV28 combines with J gene TRBJ1-5; D ambiguous. The CDR3 sequence is 14 residues long. Germline loops: CDR1 MDHEN, CDR2 SYDVKM. Trimming left V 7 bases short and J 4 bases short, with 14 bases between. The CDR3 region has the DNA TGTGCCAGCAACGAGGCGGCGGGGAATCAGCCCCAGCATTTT. Translated, it gives CASNEAAGNQPQHF.

The chain is built from TRBV29-1 and TRBJ2-5; weak D call: TRBD2 (6 bases). Germline CDR1 reads SQVTM; CDR2 reads ANQGSEA. Trimming left V 1 base short and J 5 bases short, with 17 bases between. This CDR3 is built from 15 residues. The CDR3 loop is CSVEVPPTRGETQYF. Here the CDR3 DNA reads TGCAGCGTTGAAGTTCCACCAACCCGGGGGGAGACCCAGTACTTC. Drawing the rest from reference TRBV29-1 and TRBJ2-5, the complete variable domain is SAVISQKPSRDICQRGTSLTIQCQVDSQVTMMFWYRQQPGQSLTLIATANQGSEATYESGFVIDKFPISRPNLTFSTLTVSNMSPEDSSIYLCSVEVPPTRGETQYFGPGTRLLVL.

The chain joins TRBV28 to TRBJ1-6; D unclear. The CDR3 has 16 residues. CDR1 is MDHEN, CDR2 SYDVKM, per germline. V was shortened by 5 bases and J by 0 bases, with 11 bases between the two germline ends. CDR3 in amino acids: CASSPEKRSYNSPLHF. The CDR3, as DNA: TGTGCCAGCAGTCCCGAGAAGCGCTCCTATAATTCACCCCTCCACTTT.

The rearrangement joins TRBV6-6 to TRBJ2-3; no definite D call. V lost 2 bases to trimming and J lost 1 base, with 7 bases between them. This CDR3 has 14 residues. Germline V gene sequence: CDR1 MNHNY, CDR2 SVGAGI (reference sequence). CDR3 residues: CASSYGGRTDTQYF. CDR3 bases: TGTGCCAGCAGTTACGGCGGTCGCACAGATACGCAGTATTTT.

The J gene is TRBJ2-2, the V gene TRBV23-1; 12 bases align to TRBD2. TRBV23-1 is known as an ORF, though its function is uncertain. V lost 2 bases and J lost 5; bases outside the gene matches: 15. The CDR3 is made up of 20 amino acids. The CDR3 region has the DNA TGCGCCAGCAGTCAAACGGGCGGTCTAGCTAGCGGGAGGGGTACCGGGGAGCTGTTTTTT. Translated, it gives CASSQTGGLASGRGTGELFF.

This sequence joins TRBV5-5 and TRBJ1-1, with a tentative D call TRBD1 (6 bases). The CDR3 covers 14 residues. Germline V lookup: CDR1 SGHKS, CDR2 YYEKEE (reference sequence). The V end lost 6 bases, the J end lost 5 bases, and 17 bases lay between the germline ends. The CDR3 sequence is CASNYREGGTEAFF. CDR3 bases: TGTGCCAGCAACTACAGGGAGGGAGGGACTGAAGCTTTCTTT.

The V and J genes are TRBV2 and TRBJ2-1, with 10 nucleotides matching TRBD2. CDR1 and CDR2 from the germline V gene are SNHLY and FYNNEI. CDR3 length: 14 amino acids. The junction had 10 bases not matched to a gene; V was cut back by 10 bases and J by 7 bases. Here the CDR3 reads CATRVASGSNEQFF. CDR3 coding DNA: TGTGCCACAAGGGTGGCTAGCGGGAGTAATGAGCAGTTCTTC.

V gene TRBV5-1 combines with J gene TRBJ1-1; D remains unclear. V gave up 4 bases and J gave up 1 base, with 11 bases separating them. Germline CDR1 SGHRS, CDR2 YFSETQ. This CDR3 comprises 14 residues. The CDR3 nucleotides read TGCGCCAGCAGCCCCACTCGGAGGAACACTGAAGCTTTCTTT. Its translation: CASSPTRRNTEAFF.

This rearrangement joins TRBV28 to TRBJ1-3; D remains ambiguous. Germline assignment: CDR1 MDHEN and CDR2 SYDVKM. The V gene lost 5 bases and the J gene lost 1 base, with 6 bases spanning the gap. The CDR3 consists of 13 residues. Here the CDR3 DNA reads TGTGCCAGCAGTGGCGGTTCTGGAAACACCATATATTTT. It encodes CASSGGSGNTIYF.

The table lists this clone with a count of one. This chain joins TRBV2 and TRBJ2-1; TRBD2 matches 12 bases. This CDR3 has 15 residues. Per germline, CDR1 SNHLY and CDR2 FYNNEI. V was clipped by 4 bases and J by 6 bases; unmatched bases: 4. CDR3 in amino acids: CASSGLAGGINEQFF. DNA of the CDR3: TGTGCCAGCAGTGGCCTAGCGGGGGGGATCAATGAGCAGTTCTTC.

This sequence joins TRBV19 and TRBJ2-6; 8 nucleotides agree with TRBD1. The CDR3 extends over 18 amino acids. J gave up 0 bases and V 3 bases, and 7 bases lay outside the gene matches. Looked up from germline, CDR1 is LNHDA and CDR2 is SQIVND (reference sequence). In nucleotides, the CDR3 is TGTGCCAGTAGTATCAGGACAGGGACCTACTCTGGGGCCAACGTCCTGACTTTC. It codes for CASSIRTGTYSGANVLTF.

The chain links TRBV27 to TRBJ2-3; TRBD2 aligns across 9 bases. The length of the CDR3 is 14 residues. Germline V CDR1 and CDR2: MNHEY, SMNVEV (reference sequence). Trimming took 10 bases from V and 5 from J; bases not matched to a gene: 10. CDR3 sequence (DNA): TGTGCCACCTTGGCGGGGGGGCGAATAGATACGCAGTATTTT. This codes for CATLAGGRIDTQYF.

The chain employs TRBV9 and TRBJ2-5; 14 positions match TRBD2. CDR3 length: 17 amino acids. The V gene's germline CDR1 is SGDLS and CDR2 YYNGEE. Trimming cost V 0 bases and J 5 bases; bases outside gene matches: 6. The CDR3 sequence is CASSVGGLAGAGETQYF. The CDR3 DNA sequence: TGTGCCAGCAGCGTAGGGGGACTAGCGGGGGCGGGGGAGACCCAGTACTTC.

This sequence joins TRBV2 and TRBJ2-1; D remains ambiguous. Germline assignment: CDR1 SNHLY and CDR2 FYNNEI. CDR3 length equals 11 residues. Deletions cut 6 bases from V and 8 bases from J, with 8 bases between. CDR3 nucleotides: TGTGCCAGCAGGCTAGGCGATGAGCAGTTCTTC. It encodes CASRLGDEQFF.

The chain recombines TRBV28 with TRBJ1-2; 10 bases match TRBD1. V was clipped by 6 bases and J by 0 bases; unmatched bases: 7. CDR3 length equals 16 residues. Germline CDR1 is MDHEN and CDR2 is SYDVKM. CDR3 amino acids: CASRAGTGEANYGYTF. CDR3 nucleotide sequence: TGTGCCAGCAGAGCCGGGACAGGGGAAGCTAACTATGGCTACACCTTC.

The chain employs TRBV28 and TRBJ1-6; 9 nucleotides line up with TRBD1. Trimming took 6 bases from V and 7 from J; bases not matched to a gene: 10. CDR1 and CDR2 from the germline V gene are MDHEN and SYDVKM. CDR3 length: 16 amino acids. In DNA, the CDR3 is TGTGCCAGCAGCTACTTGGGACAGGGAGTCAATTCACCCCTCCACTTT. It codes for CASSYLGQGVNSPLHF.

The rearrangement links TRBV5-4 to TRBJ2-1; the match to TRBD2 covers 7 bases. CDR1 and CDR2 (germline): SGHNT, YYREEE (reference sequence). The junction had 3 bases not matched to a gene; V was cut back by 4 bases and J by 2 bases. The CDR3 is 14 residues long. Written as DNA, the CDR3 is TGTGCCAGCAGCGGGACTAACACCTACAATGAGCAGTTCTTC. This sequence encodes CASSGTNTYNEQFF.

This clone was observed once. The chain carries TRBV5-1 and TRBJ2-5; TRBD2 matches at 7 bases. The germline V gene has CDR1 SGHRS and CDR2 YFSETQ. There are 14 residues in the CDR3. The V gene end was trimmed by 0 bases and the J gene end by 9 bases; junction bases not matched to a gene: 8. The CDR3 loop is CASSLAEVREAQYF. CDR3 in DNA: TGCGCCAGCAGCTTGGCCGAGGTACGGGAGGCCCAGTACTTC.

This clone was counted a few times. The rearrangement uses TRBV2 and TRBJ2-5; no definite D call. V gave up 6 bases and J gave up 5 bases, with 7 bases separating them. CDR3 size: 11 residues. The germline CDR1 and CDR2 sequences are SNHLY and FYNNEI. Written as DNA, the CDR3 is TGTGCCAGCAGCCCTATGGAGACCCAGTACTTC. This translates into CASSPMETQYF.